This T cell receptor beta chain was captured in a study of blood T cell repertoires in COVID-19. For the study at large: Donors in the United States, Italy and Spain gave samples during acute or convalescent COVID-19.

V lost 4 bases, J lost 5 bases, and 3 bases stayed unmatched. Per germline, CDR1 SGHDT and CDR2 YYEEEE. The CDR3 consists of 13 residues. Per the original data handling: Amplification with reference gene primers provided the estimates of nucleated cell counts. TCRdb's table, derived via immunoSEQ multiplex PCR, lists solely in-frame clones and lacks some. V and J calls and clone size follow that table, whereas D and trimming were derived from the DNA. Seen here are about 160,000 clones, 82% observed once, and the top ten hold roughly a tenth. Many counts were recorded for this clone. This sequence was found in an elderly woman with active or convalescent COVID-19. Sequenced sample: peripheral blood. The J gene is TRBJ2-7, the V gene TRBV5-6; 10 bases match TRBD2. CDR3 protein: CASSLGLANEQYF. The CDR3 DNA is TGTGCCAGCAGCCTGGGACTAGCGAACGAGCAGTACTTC.